The present T cell receptor (beta chain) was sequenced within a study of T cells after yellow fever vaccination. Whole-study context: Low-cell-number fractions underwent preparation using SMART-Seq v4 Ultra Low Input. Notes on the study in general: Clones from primary vaccination mostly reappeared after the booster (about 97% CD4, around 90% CD8). Overlap between CD4 and CD8 compartments was detected for a small share of clonotypes.

This clonotype was seen only a few times. Its antigen is currently unknown. Germline V lookup: CDR1 LGHDT, CDR2 YNNKEL (reference sequence). V trimming: 0 bases; J trimming: 5 bases; junction bases outside the gene matches: 14. The CDR3 totals 18 residues. Conversion of TCR transcripts into cDNA relied on 5'RACE template switching, which added a universal primer site and UMIs. TCRdb called the 5' RACE reads again in MiXCR, with one record for every CDR3 protein. The table includes approximately 510,000 distinct CDR3 sequences, roughly a fifth detected once. V is TRBV3-1 and J is TRBJ2-5, with 8 nucleotides matching TRBD1. The sample was PBMCs, taken approximately 20 days after the first yellow fever vaccination. The origin of this receptor is a young man who received the YFV17D yellow fever vaccine. CDR3 region: CASSQDTQTTGDGETQYF. The CDR3, as DNA: TGTGCCAGCAGCCAAGATACCCAAACGACAGGGGATGGGGAGACCCAGTACTTC.